Below, 7 T cell receptor beta chains from the same sample are listed, as sequenced in a study of cytomegalovirus exposure and HLA in healthy donors. The PCR used 60 Vbeta and 13 Jbeta primers. Generated by immunoSEQ multiplex PCR, the TCRdb table keeps only in-frame clones and is missing some. Seen in this sample are approximately 140,000 clones; the ten most common clones hold roughly 1.6%. Source material: PBMCs. The receptors were sampled from a woman between 50 and 59 years old in good health and CMV-seronegative.

The chain is built from TRBV5-1 and TRBJ1-1; D ambiguous. V lost 4 bases and J lost 6, with 16 bases in between. The germline V gene encodes CDR1 SGHRS and CDR2 YFSETQ. The CDR3 length is 14 residues. The CDR3: CASSEAPSLSEAFF. CDR3 coding DNA: TGCGCCAGCAGCGAGGCACCTTCTTTATCTGAAGCTTTCTTT.

V and J are TRBV5-1 and TRBJ2-6, with a weak D call TRBD1 (5 bases). Trimming removed 2 bases at V and 1 base at J, with 7 bases between. The germline V gene has CDR1 SGHRS and CDR2 YFSETQ. The CDR3 extends over 15 amino acids. CDR3 coding DNA: TGCGCCAGCAGCTTTTCAGGGTCTGGGGCCAACGTCCTGACTTTC. Protein sequence: CASSFSGSGANVLTF.

This chain joins TRBV5-1 and TRBJ1-2; TRBD1 matches 9 bases. V lost 1 base and J lost 2; bases outside the gene matches: 3. Per germline, CDR1 SGHRS and CDR2 YFSETQ. The CDR3 contains 15 residues. The CDR3 DNA follows: TGCGCCAGCAGCTTGTCCGGGACAGGGAACTATGGCTACACCTTC. It translates to CASSLSGTGNYGYTF.

As DNA, the CDR3 is TGTGCCAGCAGCCAGGGGCACGAGCAGTACTTC. This sequence encodes CASSQGHEQYF. This chain joins TRBV7-2 and TRBJ2-7, with TRBD1 as a possible D gene (6 bases). V lost 5 bases, J lost 5 bases, and 7 bases lay in between. The CDR3 is made up of 11 amino acids. CDR1 and CDR2 from the germline V gene are SGHTA and FQGNSA.

This chain links TRBV5-6 with TRBJ2-2, with 8 bases matching TRBD1. V lost 5 bases to trimming and J lost 1 base; unmatched junction nucleotides: 4. Per germline, CDR1 SGHDT and CDR2 YYEEEE. The CDR3 has 15 residues. The CDR3: CASRPGTGNTGELFF. CDR3 coding DNA: TGTGCCAGCAGGCCCGGGACAGGGAACACCGGGGAGCTGTTTTTT.

The chain couples TRBV1 to TRBJ2-7; no DNA check was done on the table's D call, TRBD2. TRBV1 is tagged as a pseudogene. The CDR3 consists of 16 residues. The CDR3 bases are TGCACCAGCAGCCAAGGGTGTATGGAGTCCTTCTACGAGCAGTACTTC. It encodes CTSSQGCMESFYEQYF.

This chain joins TRBV2 and TRBJ2-7; 10 bases fit TRBD2. Germline trimming cut 4 bases from V and 2 bases from J; bases unmatched to any gene: 8. Germline V gene sequence: CDR1 SNHLY, CDR2 FYNNEI. This CDR3 region has 16 residues. CDR3 amino acids: CASSAGLAESAYEQYF. CDR3 nucleotide sequence: TGTGCCAGCAGTGCCGGACTAGCGGAGAGCGCCTACGAGCAGTACTTC.